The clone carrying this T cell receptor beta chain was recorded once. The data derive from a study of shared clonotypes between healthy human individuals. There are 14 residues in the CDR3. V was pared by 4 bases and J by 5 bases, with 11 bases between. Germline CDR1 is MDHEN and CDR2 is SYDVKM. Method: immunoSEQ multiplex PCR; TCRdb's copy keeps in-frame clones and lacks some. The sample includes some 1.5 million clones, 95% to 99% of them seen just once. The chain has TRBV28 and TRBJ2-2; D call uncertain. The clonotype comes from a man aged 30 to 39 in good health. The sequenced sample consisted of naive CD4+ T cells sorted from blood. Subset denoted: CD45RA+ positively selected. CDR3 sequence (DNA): TGTGCCAGCAGTTACCCCCGGGTGACCGGGGAGCTGTTTTTT. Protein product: CASSYPRVTGELFF. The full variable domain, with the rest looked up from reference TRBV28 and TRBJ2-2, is DVKVTQSSRYLVKRTGEKVFLECVQDMDHENMFWYRQDPGLGLRLIYFSYDVKMKEKGDIPEGYSVSREKKERFSLILESASTNQTSMYLCASSYPRVTGELFFGEGSRLTVL.